Described below is a single TCR beta chain sequence and its context. Germline V gene lookup returns CDR1 SNHLY and CDR2 FYNNEI. CDR3 size: 15 residues. Trimming cost V 8 bases and J 1 base, with 14 bases left between them. All donors participated as healthy donors of bone marrow. At sampling all donors were nominally healthy, likely with unrecorded immune exposures. The source of the sample is a study of cytomegalovirus exposure and HLA in healthy donors. Study background: Early release data held 85 million or so unique TCRs from HLA-typed donors.

It was with 60 Vbeta and 13 Jbeta primers that the PCR ran. Profiled with immunoSEQ multiplex PCR; TCRdb holds only in-frame clones, not every one. The sample includes about 140,000 clones, 60% to 80% of them seen just once. Sequencing was done on a sample of PBMCs. The rearrangement links TRBV2 to TRBJ2-2; perhaps TRBD1 as D (5 bases). The sequence derives from a man between 25 and 39 years old in good health and CMV-seronegative. The CDR3 region is CASEVGQGNTGELFF. The CDR3 coding sequence is TGTGCCAGCGAAGTTGGGCAGGGGAACACCGGGGAGCTGTTTTTT.